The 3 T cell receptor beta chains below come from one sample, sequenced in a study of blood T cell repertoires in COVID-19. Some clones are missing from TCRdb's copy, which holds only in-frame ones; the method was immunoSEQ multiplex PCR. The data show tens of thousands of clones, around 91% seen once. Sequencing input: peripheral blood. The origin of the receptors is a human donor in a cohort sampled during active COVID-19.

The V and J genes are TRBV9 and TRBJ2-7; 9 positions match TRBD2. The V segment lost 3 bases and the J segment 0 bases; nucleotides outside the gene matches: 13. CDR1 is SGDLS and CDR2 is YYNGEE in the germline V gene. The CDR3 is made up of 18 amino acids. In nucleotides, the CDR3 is TGTGCCAGCAGCGAGGGGGCTAGCGGGGATCATTTCTCCTACGAGCAGTACTTC. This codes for CASSEGASGDHFSYEQYF.

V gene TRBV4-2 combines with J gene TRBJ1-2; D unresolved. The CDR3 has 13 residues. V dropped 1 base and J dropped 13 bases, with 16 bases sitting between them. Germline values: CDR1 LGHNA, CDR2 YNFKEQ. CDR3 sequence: CASSQAGIIGSTF. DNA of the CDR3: TGTGCCAGCAGCCAAGCCGGCATTATCGGGTCCACCTTC.

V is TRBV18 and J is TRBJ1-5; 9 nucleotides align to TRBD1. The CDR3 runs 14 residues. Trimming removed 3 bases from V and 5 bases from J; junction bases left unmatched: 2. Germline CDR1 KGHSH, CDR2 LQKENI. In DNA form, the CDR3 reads TGTGCCAGCTCACCTTGGACAGGGGATCAGCCCCAGCATTTT. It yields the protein CASSPWTGDQPQHF.